This TCR beta chain was captured in a study of cytomegalovirus exposure and HLA in healthy donors. The PCR contained 60 Vbeta and 13 Jbeta primers. Assay: immunoSEQ multiplex PCR; the TCRdb copy retains only in-frame clones and omits some. The profile shows some 140,000 clones, roughly 75% of them singletons. Germline V CDR1 and CDR2: GTSNPN, SVGIG (reference sequence). The CDR3 sequence is 14 residues long. The ends were cut back, 4 bases at V and 3 bases at J, with 12 bases in the middle. The TCR comes from a man younger than 45 in good health. The sample taken for sequencing was PBMCs. The chain employs TRBV30 and TRBJ1-4; D is possibly TRBD1 (6 bases). The CDR3 region is CAWTEQGANEKLFF. The CDR3 DNA reads TGTGCCTGGACTGAACAGGGAGCTAATGAAAAACTGTTTTTT.